This T cell receptor (beta chain) comes out of a study of TIL therapy for anti-PD-1-resistant metastatic lung cancer. The libraries were made with immunoSEQ v3. Survey-level samples got approximately 2 million read pairs; deep-level samples got about 5-6 million. The data were produced by immunoSEQ multiplex PCR, yet TCRdb's version contains in-frame clones alone and is incomplete. The table records about 60,000 clones, 55% to 70% of them present only once. This clone has just a few counts. Time point indicated: pre-treatment sample, taken before nivolumab and TIL therapy. The specimen comprised blood, sampled at baseline. The sequence derives from a person aged 25-85 years with non-small cell lung cancer.

The CDR3 region is CASRVSGNTEAFF. CDR3 nucleotides: TGTGCCAGCAGGGTCTCGGGGAACACTGAAGCTTTCTTT. The chain carries TRBV2 and TRBJ1-1; no reliable D call. The V gene lost 6 bases and the J gene lost 1 base, with 9 bases spanning the gap. The germline V gene encodes CDR1 SNHLY and CDR2 FYNNEI. This CDR3 comprises 13 residues.